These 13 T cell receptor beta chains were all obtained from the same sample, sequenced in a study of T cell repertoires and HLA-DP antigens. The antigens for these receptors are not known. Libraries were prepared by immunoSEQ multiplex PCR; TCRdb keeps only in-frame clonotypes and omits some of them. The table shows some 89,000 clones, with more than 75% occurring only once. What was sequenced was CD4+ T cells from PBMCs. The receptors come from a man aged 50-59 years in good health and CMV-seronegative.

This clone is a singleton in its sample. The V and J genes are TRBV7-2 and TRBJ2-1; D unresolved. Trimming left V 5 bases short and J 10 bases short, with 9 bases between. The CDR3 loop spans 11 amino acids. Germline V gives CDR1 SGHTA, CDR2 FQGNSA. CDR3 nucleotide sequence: TGTGCCAGCAGCCTATGGGGAGAGCAGTTCTTC. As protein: CASSLWGEQFF.

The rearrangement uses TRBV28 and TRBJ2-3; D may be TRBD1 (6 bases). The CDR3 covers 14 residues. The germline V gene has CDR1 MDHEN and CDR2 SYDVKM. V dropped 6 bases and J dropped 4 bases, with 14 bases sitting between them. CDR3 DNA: TGTGCCAGCAGCCTCCCAGGGGCATCAGATACGCAGTATTTT. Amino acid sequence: CASSLPGASDTQYF.

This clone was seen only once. The CDR3 loop reads CAWSVTTTEAFF. The CDR3 DNA reads TGTGCCTGGAGTGTAACGACCACTGAAGCTTTCTTT. This chain links TRBV30 with TRBJ1-1; D gene unclear. The V gene lost 0 bases and the J gene lost 4 bases, with 6 bases spanning the gap. The length of the CDR3 is 12 residues. Per germline, CDR1 GTSNPN and CDR2 SVGIG (reference sequence).

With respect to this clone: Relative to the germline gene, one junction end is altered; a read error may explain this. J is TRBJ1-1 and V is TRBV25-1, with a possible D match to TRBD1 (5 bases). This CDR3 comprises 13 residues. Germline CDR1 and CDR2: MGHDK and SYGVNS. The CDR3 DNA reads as TGTGCAAGCAGTGTAGGGGAGAACACTGAAGCTTTCTTT. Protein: CASSVGENTEAFF.

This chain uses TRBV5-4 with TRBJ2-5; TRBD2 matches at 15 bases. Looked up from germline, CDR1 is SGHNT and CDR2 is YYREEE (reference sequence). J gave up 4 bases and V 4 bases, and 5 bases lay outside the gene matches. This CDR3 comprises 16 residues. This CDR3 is CASSPRTSGRGETQYF. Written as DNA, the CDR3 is TGTGCCAGCAGCCCGCGGACTAGCGGGAGGGGAGAGACCCAGTACTTC.

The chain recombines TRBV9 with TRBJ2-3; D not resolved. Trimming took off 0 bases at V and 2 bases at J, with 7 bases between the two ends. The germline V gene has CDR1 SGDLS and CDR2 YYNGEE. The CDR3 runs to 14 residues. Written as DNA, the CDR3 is TGTGCCAGCAGCGTAGAGGCATTCACAGATACGCAGTATTTT. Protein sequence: CASSVEAFTDTQYF.

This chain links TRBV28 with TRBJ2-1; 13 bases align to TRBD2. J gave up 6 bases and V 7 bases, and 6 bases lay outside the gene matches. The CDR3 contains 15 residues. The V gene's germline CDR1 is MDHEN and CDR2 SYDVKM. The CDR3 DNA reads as TGTGCCAGCACCCAGACTAGCGGGAGGCCCAATGAGCAGTTCTTC. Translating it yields CASTQTSGRPNEQFF.

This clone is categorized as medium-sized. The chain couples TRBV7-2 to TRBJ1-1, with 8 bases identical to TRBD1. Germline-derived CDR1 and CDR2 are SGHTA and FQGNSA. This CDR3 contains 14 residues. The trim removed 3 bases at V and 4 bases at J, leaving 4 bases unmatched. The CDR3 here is CASSFDRGGTEAFF. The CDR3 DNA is TGTGCCAGCAGCTTCGACAGGGGAGGCACTGAAGCTTTCTTT.

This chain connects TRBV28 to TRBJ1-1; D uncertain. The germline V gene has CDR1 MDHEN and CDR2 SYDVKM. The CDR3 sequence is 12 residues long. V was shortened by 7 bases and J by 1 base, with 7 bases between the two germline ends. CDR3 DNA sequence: TGTGCCAGCATTCAGCCGAACACTGAAGCTTTCTTT. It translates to CASIQPNTEAFF.

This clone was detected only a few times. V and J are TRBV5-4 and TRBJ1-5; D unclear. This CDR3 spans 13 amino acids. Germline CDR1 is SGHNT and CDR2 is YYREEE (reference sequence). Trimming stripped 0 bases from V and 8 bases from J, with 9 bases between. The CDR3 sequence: CASSLEPSEPQHF. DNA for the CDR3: TGTGCCAGCAGCTTGGAACCCTCGGAGCCCCAGCATTTT.

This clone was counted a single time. CDR3 nucleotides: TGCGCCAGCAGCCAAGACTTAGGTCGGAGCTCCTACAATGAGCAGTTCTTC. Translated: CASSQDLGRSSYNEQFF. The chain has TRBV4-3 and TRBJ2-1; D is unclear. V dropped 0 bases and J dropped 0 bases, with 12 bases sitting between them. This CDR3 has 17 amino acids. The germline V gene encodes CDR1 LGHNA and CDR2 YSLEER.

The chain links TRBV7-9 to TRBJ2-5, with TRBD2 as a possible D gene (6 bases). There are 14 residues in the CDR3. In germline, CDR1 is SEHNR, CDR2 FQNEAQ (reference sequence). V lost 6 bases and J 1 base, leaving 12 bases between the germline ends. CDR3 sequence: CASSLTGVQETQYF. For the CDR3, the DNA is TGTGCCAGCAGTTTGACGGGGGTCCAAGAGACCCAGTACTTC.

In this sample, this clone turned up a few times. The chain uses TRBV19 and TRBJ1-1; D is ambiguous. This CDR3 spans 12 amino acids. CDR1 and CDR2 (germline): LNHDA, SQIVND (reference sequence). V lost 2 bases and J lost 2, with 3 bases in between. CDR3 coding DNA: TGTGCCAGTAGTATACAAAACACTGAAGCTTTCTTT. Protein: CASSIQNTEAFF.